The clone carrying this T cell receptor (beta chain) was observed a few times. The antigen is undetermined. Other DNA sequences in the same sample also yield this CDR3. The method was immunoSEQ multiplex PCR; TCRdb's version includes in-frame clones alone and lacks a portion of them. The sample holds roughly 1 million clones, 75% seen once. Between the trimmed V and J ends, which lost 5 bases and 7 bases, there was a span of 11 bases. Germline-derived CDR1 and CDR2 are GTSNPN and SVGIG (reference sequence). The CDR3 runs 11 residues. The data are from a study of shared clonotypes between healthy human individuals. Points from the study as a whole: Only a few donors were included, so the genetic and exposure-history diversity represented was limited.

Sequencing used memory CD4+ T cells sorted from blood. Subset reported: CD45RA-negative fraction. The sequence was obtained from a man aged 18 to 29 in good health. The chain recombines TRBV30 with TRBJ1-1; a weak D match, TRBD1 (5 bases). The CDR3 bases are TGTGCCTGGTCTGGACAAGATGAAGCTTTCTTT. It encodes CAWSGQDEAFF.